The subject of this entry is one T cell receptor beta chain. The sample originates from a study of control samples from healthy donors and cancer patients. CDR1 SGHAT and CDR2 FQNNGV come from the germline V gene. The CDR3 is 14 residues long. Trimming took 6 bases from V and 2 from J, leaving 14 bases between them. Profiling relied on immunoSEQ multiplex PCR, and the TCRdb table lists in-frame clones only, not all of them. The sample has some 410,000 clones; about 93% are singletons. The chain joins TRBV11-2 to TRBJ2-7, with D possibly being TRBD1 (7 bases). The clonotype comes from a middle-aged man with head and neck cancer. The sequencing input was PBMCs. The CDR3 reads CASSPDRTTYEQYF. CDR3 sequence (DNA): TGTGCCAGCAGTCCGGACAGGACTACCTACGAGCAGTACTTC.